The entry below describes one T cell receptor beta chain. Its antigen target is currently unknown. No base quality information exists; no much larger clone differs at one position. The library was built by means of the immunoSEQ multiplex PCR assay. Rearranged TCR beta chain sequences were amplified using the hsTCRB Kit according to the manufacturer's protocol. TCRB libraries were sequenced on an Illumina MiSeq. From the authors' description of their analysis: Demultiplexing, trimming and gene mapping were performed with the kit vendor's proprietary platform. Drawn from immuneACCESS, this table holds only the in-frame rearrangements with V and J called that TCRdb kept. Clones are partly lost; checked studies trace under half to an unresolved V gene and leave the rest unexplained. For V, J and clone size, that table is used; D and trimming come from the DNA. Recorded for this sample are tens of thousands of clones; approximately 79% of them occurred a single time. The top ten clones comprise 2.5% to 3.5% of the sample.

The time point label, as the study defines it: week 5, during vaccination. Each vaccine dose, consisting of 300 ug of a 20-mer mutant IDH1 peptide in Montanide, was administered subcutaneously with topical imiquimod. Donors had newly diagnosed WHO grade 3 or 4 IDH1-mutant astrocytomas with loss of nuclear ATRX. The samples were drawn from NOA16, a multicentre, single-arm, open-label phase I trial in Germany that tested a mutant IDH1 peptide vaccine in humans for the first time. Genomic DNA for TCRB sequencing was extracted from EDTA blood using the DNeasy Blood and Tissue Kit. These data are taken from a study of a mutant IDH1 vaccine in newly diagnosed glioma (dated by TCRdb to the early 2020s). Regarding the research as a whole: Across visits V03 through V10, patients got a total of eight vaccinations, given in weeks 1, 3, 5, 7, 11, 15, 19 and 23. Of the roughly 32 patients who were treated, around 62% were male and around 38% were female, and the mean age was roughly 40 years. Vaccination began 4-6 weeks after radiotherapy alone, or alongside temozolomide cycles in the chemotherapy-containing groups. Prior to enrollment, patients had been given standard therapy consisting of radiotherapy alone, temozolomide alone, or radiochemotherapy with temozolomide, with the combination given to most patients. Peripheral blood was collected at six visits: V03 (baseline), V05, V07, V10, V12 and V13. For exploratory analyses, about 25 treated patients had longitudinal TCRB deep sequencing done wherever samples were available.

The germline V gene (reference sequence) specifies LNHDA as CDR1 and SQIVND as CDR2. V is shortened by 6 bases, J by 4 bases, and the region joining them spans 9 bases. Taken from cysteine to phenylalanine, the CDR3 has 12 residues. Of all the DNA, just the CDR3 is kept, 36 bases in frame from base 1. Paper-wide results and their limitations: Selection of PBMC samples for TCRB deep sequencing was based on availability. Vaccine-induced immune responses across multiple MHC alleles were detected in roughly 94% of patients. No apparent relationship was observed between pseudoprogression and alterations in the top peripheral T cell clonotypes detected by TCRB sequencing. It was noted by the authors that analyses of patient blood samples could not be reproduced owing to sample limitations.

This clonotype was sampled from a woman aged 18-29 years with glioma. Some clones in this sample may be carry-over from other donors' samples. Source: PBMCs, taken from a glioma patient whose treatment included an IDH1 peptide vaccine. The chain links TRBV19 with TRBJ1-1, with no confidently assigned D gene. This receptor has the CDR3 CASSQMGTEAFF. The sequenced DNA: TGTGCCAGTAGCCAAATGGGCACTGAAGCTTTCTTT.